The entry below gives a single T cell receptor beta chain sequence along with its context. It lacks a known antigen. Per-base quality was not reported, and no clone a single base away is much larger than it. The protocol used for the library was RACE. For sequencing, a NextSeq 500 was employed. During library preparation, unique molecular identifiers were attached to individual cDNA molecules so that TCRs could be counted in a quantitative, reproducible way. Each blood RNA sample was used to sequence both TCR alpha and TCR beta chains. The original methods were these. A median of approximately 100,000 TCRs per sample was observed, with a range of roughly 23,224 to 700,000. The Decombinator software suite was used to annotate V, J and CDR3 in the TCR reads. For PS versus PT1 abundance plots, all samples were subsampled to the same number of TCRs (28,000). TCRs were defined as expanded if absent before sensitization and observed at least eight times at the 2-week time point. TCRdb trimmed public reads at Q25 via fastp, called clones via MiXCR and kept in-frame beta chains. Every CDR3 protein is listed once, alongside the most common genes and DNA of its rows. For this entry, the V and J calls and clone size follow TCRdb and not the study's own pipeline. The sample table records some 380,000 distinct CDR3 sequences; 4.8% of these occur just once. Roughly 2.4% of the sample rests with the top ten.

The time point label on this specimen signifies: patch test 1, 2 weeks after DPC sensitization. The treatment or condition label on this specimen signifies: therapeutic diphenylcyclopropenone sensitization with weekly scalp DPC. Blood at each patch-test visit was drawn before the patch test was applied. Eligible patients were aged 18 to 70, diagnosed with alopecia, deemed suitable for DPC therapy, and excluded if pregnant. Unfractionated whole blood was collected in Tempus Blood RNA tubes, and total RNA was extracted from that blood. These data are taken from a study of human T cells and chemical hapten exposure (dated by TCRdb to about 2021). For context, the study as a whole: For sensitization, 2% DPC in acetone was applied to an approximately 2 cm by approximately 2 cm area of upper inner arm skin. Weekly therapeutic DPC doses were additionally applied to the scalp of patients throughout the roughly 23-week study period. Patch testing on the upper back used Finn chambers containing 0.01% DPC, with scoring done after 6 days according to International Contact Dermatitis Research Group standards. Alopecia areata with under or over 50% scalp involvement, alopecia totalis and alopecia universalis were represented in the patient cohort, which was mostly female. The libraries were sequenced as a pool, and the TCR yield per sample differed mostly because of small variations in library volumes within the pool. This study followed changes in the peripheral blood TCR repertoire in vivo during primary and secondary sensitization of alopecia patients to the hapten diphenylcyclopropenone (DPC). Blood was sampled from patients pre-sensitization (week 0) and at 2, 6 and about 24 weeks after DPC sensitization. Some 29 alopecia patients gave blood for TCR sequencing at one to four time points (pre-sensitization, 2, 6 and 24 weeks).

Here is what the overall study found, with its caveats: The number of PT1 expanded TCRs positively correlated with patch test score, significant at thresholds 8, 16 and 32 but not 4. Compared with pre-sensitization or healthy control sets, expanded TCRs formed significantly more large CDR3 similarity clusters, which is consistent with antigen-driven responses. The number of TCRs above 1 in 1000 frequency did not change with DPC sensitization; there was no evidence of global repertoire structure alterations. Because every patient had alopecia, a presumed autoimmune disease, the patients' immune response might differ from that of healthy individuals. Repeated subsampling changed both the strength of the expansion versus patch-test correlation and the threshold at which that correlation became significant.

The cysteine opens and the phenylalanine closes a CDR3 of 15 amino acids. The entry retains the CDR3 DNA only, 45 bases that are in frame from base 1. The V end gives up 3 bases and the J end 5 bases, leaving 5 bases in the junction not matched to a gene. Per the germline V gene, SGHTA is the CDR1 and FQGNSA is the CDR2. The specimen comprised whole blood, sampled in connection with sensitization to the hapten diphenylcyclopropenone (DPC). The chain links TRBV7-2 with TRBJ2-7; 12 bases in the junction line up with TRBD2. The TCR originated in a woman in her forties or fifties with alopecia areata. Some clones in this sample may be carry-over from other donors' samples. The CDR3 protein is CASSFTSGGINEQYF. The DNA sequence is TGTGCCAGCAGCTTCACTAGCGGGGGGATAAACGAGCAGTACTTC.